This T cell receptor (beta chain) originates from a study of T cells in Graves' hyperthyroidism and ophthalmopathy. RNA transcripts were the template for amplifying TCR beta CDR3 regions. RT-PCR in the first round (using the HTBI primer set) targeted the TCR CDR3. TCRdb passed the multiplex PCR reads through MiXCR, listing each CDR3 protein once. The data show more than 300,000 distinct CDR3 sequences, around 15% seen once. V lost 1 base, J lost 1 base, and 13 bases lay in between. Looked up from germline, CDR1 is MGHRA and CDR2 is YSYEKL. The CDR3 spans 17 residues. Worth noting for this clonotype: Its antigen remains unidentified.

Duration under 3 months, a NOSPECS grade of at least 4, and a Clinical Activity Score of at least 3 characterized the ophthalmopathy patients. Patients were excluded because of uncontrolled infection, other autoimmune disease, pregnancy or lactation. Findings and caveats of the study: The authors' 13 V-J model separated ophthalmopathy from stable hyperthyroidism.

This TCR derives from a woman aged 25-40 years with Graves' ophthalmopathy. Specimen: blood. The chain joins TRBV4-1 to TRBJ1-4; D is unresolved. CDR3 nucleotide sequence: TGCGCCAGCAGCCAAGTACCCCCCCTAGGAACTAATGAAAAACTGTTTTTT. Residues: CASSQVPPLGTNEKLFF.